A selection of T cell receptor beta chains follows, all from one sample in a study of shared clonotypes between healthy human individuals. Assay: immunoSEQ multiplex PCR; the TCRdb copy retains only in-frame clones and omits some. The data show a few hundred thousand clones, approximately 65% seen once. Sequencing was carried out using memory CD4+ T cells sorted from blood. The receptors here all came from a man aged 25 to 40 in good health. Each CDR3 is given with its conserved first and last residue. A D gene is named only where the DNA matches it firmly. Some rows have no size entry. The others give once, few or many, or a class for an expanded clone.

V	D	J	size	CDR3	DNA
TRBV6-6	TRBD1	TRBJ2-7	-	CASSGQGYEQYF	TGTGCCAGCAGTGGACAGGGTTACGAGCAGTACTTC
TRBV6-5	-	TRBJ2-7	-	CASSPGDGTYEQYF	TGTGCCAGCAGCCCTGGGGACGGTACCTACGAGCAGTACTTC
TRBV18	-	TRBJ2-3	-	CASSPPRGRGTDTQYF	TGTGCCAGCTCACCACCGAGGGGGAGGGGCACAGATACGCAGTATTTT
TRBV5-1	-	TRBJ1-1	-	CASSSRGWETEAFF	TGCGCCAGCAGCTCCAGGGGTTGGGAGACTGAAGCTTTCTTT
TRBV29-1	-	TRBJ2-3	-	CSVEDTDTQYF	TGCAGCGTTGAGGACACAGATACGCAGTATTTT
TRBV30	TRBD2	TRBJ2-7	-	CAWDYKALADYEQYF	TGTGCCTGGGACTATAAAGCACTAGCGGACTACGAGCAGTACTTC
TRBV25-1	TRBD1	TRBJ2-5	few	CASSQSWDRIQETQYF	TGTGCCAGCAGTCAAAGCTGGGACAGAATCCAAGAGACCCAGTACTTC
TRBV27	TRBD1	TRBJ1-2	-	CASSSRGNNYGYTF	TGTGCCAGCAGTTCCAGGGGGAACAACTATGGCTACACCTTC
TRBV20-1	-	TRBJ2-1	once	CSALDNEQFF	TGCAGTGCTCTAGACAATGAGCAGTTCTTC
TRBV5-1	-	TRBJ1-1	-	CASSFSGLNTEAFF	TGCGCCAGCAGCTTCTCAGGGCTGAACACTGAAGCTTTCTTT
TRBV5-1	-	TRBJ2-1	many	CASSLVDTIRSEQFF	TGCGCCAGCAGCTTGGTGGATACGATTAGGTCTGAGCAGTTCTTC
TRBV6-5	TRBD1	TRBJ2-3	-	CASRTPGGKDTQYF	TGTGCCAGCAGGACACCAGGGGGCAAGGATACGCAGTATTTT
TRBV21-1	-	TRBJ1-1	once	CASSKDNGYTEAFF	TGTGCCAGCAGCAAAGATAACGGTTACACTGAAGCTTTCTTT
TRBV9	-	TRBJ1-4	-	CASSRAGHTNEKLFF	TGTGCCAGCAGCCGCGCGGGACACACTAATGAAAAACTGTTTTTT
TRBV2	-	TRBJ2-7	-	CASRPLPRQAAYEQYF	TGTGCCAGCAGGCCCTTACCACGACAGGCCGCCTACGAGCAGTACTTC
TRBV5-1	-	TRBJ2-2	-	CASSLLRAGTGELFF	TGCGCCAGCAGCTTGTTAAGGGCGGGCACCGGGGAGCTATTTTTT
TRBV5-1	-	TRBJ2-1	-	CASSLNQRGEQFF	TGCGCCAGCAGCTTGAACCAGAGGGGTGAGCAGTTCTTC
TRBV27	-	TRBJ1-4	few	CASRFSRSEKLFF	TGTGCCAGCAGATTTTCCCGGAGTGAAAAACTGTTTTTT
TRBV9	-	TRBJ1-1	-	CASSVTDGGEAFF	TGTGCCAGCAGCGTAACCGACGGCGGGGAAGCTTTCTTT
TRBV5-1	-	TRBJ2-5	-	CASLTDPGSSGETQYF	TGCGCCAGCTTAACGGACCCCGGGTCTTCGGGGGAGACCCAGTACTTC
TRBV6-1	-	TRBJ1-5	-	CASSEAGLGGQPQHF	TGTGCCAGCAGTGAAGCTGGGCTCGGGGGTCAGCCCCAGCATTTT
TRBV19	-	TRBJ1-1	few	CASSIVIPRGNTEAFF	TGTGCCAGTAGTATAGTAATTCCAAGGGGGAACACTGAAGCTTTCTTT
TRBV27	TRBD2	TRBJ2-7	-	CATAQEGPLAAPGEQYF	TGTGCCACCGCTCAGGAGGGGCCTCTAGCGGCCCCGGGGGAGCAGTACTTC
TRBV28	-	TRBJ1-5	-	CASSFLVRRTLNQPQHF	TGTGCCAGCAGTTTTCTAGTCAGGAGGACACTCAATCAGCCCCAGCATTTT
TRBV7-6	-	TRBJ2-2	-	CASSLGPLSGELFF	TGTGCCAGCAGCCTCGGACCTCTCTCCGGGGAGCTGTTTTTT
TRBV9	-	TRBJ2-1	-	CASSVGVGNTHAYNEQFF	TGTGCCAGCAGCGTAGGGGTGGGAAACACCCATGCCTACAATGAGCAGTTCTTC
TRBV19	-	TRBJ2-2	-	CASGKNTGELFF	TGTGCCAGCGGGAAGAACACCGGGGAGCTGTTTTTT
TRBV2	-	TRBJ1-5	-	CASTGSPNQPQHF	TGTGCCAGCACGGGAAGTCCCAATCAGCCCCAGCATTTT
TRBV2	TRBD2	TRBJ2-2	-	CASRRTSGTGELFF	TGTGCCAGCAGACGGACTAGCGGCACCGGGGAGCTGTTTTTT
TRBV29-1	TRBD2	TRBJ2-5	-	CSVEAASGSSKTQYF	TGCAGCGTTGAGGCGGCTAGCGGGAGTAGTAAGACCCAGTACTTC
TRBV28	-	TRBJ2-7	-	CASVSRYEQYF	TGTGCCAGCGTAAGCAGGTACGAGCAGTACTTC